This T cell receptor (beta chain) was sequenced during a study of blood T cell repertoires in COVID-19. At the level of the study: Samples of COVID-19 (acute and convalescent) were obtained from the United States, Italy and Spain. From T cells, B-cell-depleted T cells, or PBMCs came the material, which was cDNA or gDNA.

Authors' analysis steps: The assay estimated nucleated cells by amplifying reference gene primers. The table came from immunoSEQ multiplex PCR; TCRdb's copy has only in-frame clones and leaves some out. The D gene and trimming were derived from the DNA, and the V and J assignments and clone size from that table. The sample lists around 250,000 clones; about 82% were seen once. Trimming took 4 bases from V and 11 from J, leaving 17 bases between them. CDR3 length equals 13 residues. CDR1 MGHDK and CDR2 SYGVNS come from the germline V gene. The chain has TRBV25-1 and TRBJ1-2; unclear D gene. This clonotype was sampled from a man older than 75 with acute or convalescent COVID-19. Input material: peripheral blood. CDR3 coding DNA: TGTGCCAGCAGTGGCCCTACGTCCTTTTCTTACACCTTC. As protein: CASSGPTSFSYTF.